A single sample is the source of the 27 T cell receptor beta chains below, sequenced in a study of T cells after yellow fever vaccination. MiXCR, applied by TCRdb to the 5' RACE reads, yields one record per CDR3 protein. Of approximately 160,000 distinct CDR3 sequences listed, approximately 10% were seen once; the top ten hold roughly 36%. The sample in question was CD8+ T cells sorted from PBMCs, obtained 45 days after the yellow fever booster vaccination. Receptor source: a man younger than 35 who received the YFV17D yellow fever vaccine.

This clonotype was counted only a few times. V and J are TRBV19 and TRBJ2-7; perhaps D is TRBD1 or TRBD2 (5 bases each). The V and J ends lost 10 bases and 6 bases respectively, with 16 bases between them. The CDR3 runs to 12 residues. Germline lookup yields CDR1 LNHDA and CDR2 SQIVND (reference sequence). The CDR3 bases are TGTGCCACCGGGACGGGGCTCGGCGAGCAGTACTTC. It yields the protein CATGTGLGEQYF.

This clonotype was recorded many times. V gene TRBV10-3 combines with J gene TRBJ1-1; D unresolved. Germline CDR1 ENHRY, CDR2 SYGVKD. Between the trimmed V and J ends, which lost 2 bases and 1 base, there was a span of 5 bases. The CDR3 is made up of 13 amino acids. The CDR3 sequence: CAISEKENTEAFF. The CDR3 DNA reads TGTGCCATCAGTGAGAAAGAGAACACTGAAGCTTTCTTT.

At least ten counts were recorded for this clonotype. This CDR3 reads CASSGSKERGLDTQYF. The CDR3 coding sequence is TGTGCCAGCAGCGGGTCGAAGGAGCGGGGATTAGATACGCAGTATTTT. V is TRBV7-2 and J is TRBJ2-3; 7 nucleotides agree with TRBD2. Germline CDR1 SGHTA, CDR2 FQGNSA. CDR3 length: 16 amino acids. V trimming: 5 bases; J trimming: 5 bases; junction bases outside the gene matches: 13.

This clonotype was counted between two and nine times. The chain is built from TRBV27 and TRBJ2-1, with TRBD1 matching over 8 bases. CDR1 MNHEY and CDR2 SMNVEV come from the germline V gene (reference sequence). Trimming removed 5 bases from V and 1 base from J; junction bases left unmatched: 7. CDR3 length: 16 residues. The CDR3 sequence: CASSDETGVSYNEQFF. DNA for the CDR3: TGTGCCAGCAGTGATGAGACAGGGGTGTCCTACAATGAGCAGTTCTTC.

This clonotype was counted ten times or more. CDR3 nucleotides: TGTGCCAGCAGCTTGGTGGGACCGGGGACTGAAGCTTTCTTT. Translated, it gives CASSLVGPGTEAFF. The chain links TRBV5-4 to TRBJ1-1, with D tentatively TRBD1 (5 bases). Germline V gene data show CDR1 as SGHNT and CDR2 as YYREEE (reference sequence). CDR3 length equals 14 residues. The ends were cut back, 0 bases at V and 5 bases at J, with 11 bases in the middle. Looking up the rest from reference TRBV5-4 and TRBJ1-1 gives the full variable domain: ETGVTQSPTHLIKTRGQQVTLRCSSQSGHNTVSWYQQALGQGPQFIFQYYREEENGRGNFPPRFSGLQFPNYSSELNVNALELDDSALYLCASSLVGPGTEAFFGQGTRLTVV.

This clonotype appeared a few times. One end of the junction fails to match germline, which may point to a read error. V usage is TRBV7-7 and J usage is TRBJ2-5, with 10 nucleotides matching TRBD2. The CDR3 loop spans 17 amino acids. Germline loops: CDR1 SSHAT, CDR2 FNYEAQ (reference sequence). The CDR3, as DNA: TGTGCTAGCAGCGAAAGCGGGGGGGCCAGTAGTGGCAAGACCCAGTACTTC. Protein product: CASSESGGASSGKTQYF.

This clonotype was observed a handful of times. The CDR3 nucleotides read TGTGCCAGCAGCTCCCGGGACAGGGCCTCCTACGAGCAGTACTTC. It translates to CASSSRDRASYEQYF. The J gene is TRBJ2-7, the V gene TRBV7-2; TRBD1 aligns across 9 bases. There are 15 residues in the CDR3. Unmatched junction bases numbered 4, after V lost 4 bases and J lost 0 bases. CDR1 and CDR2 from the germline V gene are SGHTA and FQGNSA.

This clonotype has only a few counts. Here the CDR3 DNA reads TGTGCCAGCACCCCGGGACAGGGGGCAAATGAGCAGTTCTTC. It is translated as CASTPGQGANEQFF. This chain joins TRBV6-1 and TRBJ2-1, with 12 nucleotides matching TRBD1. The CDR3 covers 14 residues. After removal of 7 bases from V and 7 bases from J, the junction contained 5 bases not matched to a gene. CDR1 and CDR2 from the germline V gene are MNHNS and SASEGT.

This chain joins TRBV5-6 and TRBJ2-7; the match to TRBD1 covers 8 bases. After removal of 2 bases from V and 6 bases from J, the junction contained 7 bases not matched to a gene. The CDR3 has 14 residues. The V gene's germline CDR1 is SGHDT and CDR2 YYEEEE. As DNA, the CDR3 is TGTGCCAGCAGCTTCGGACAGGGCGAAGCCGAGCAGTACGTC. As protein: CASSFGQGEAEQYV.

The sample holds many counts of this clonotype. V gene TRBV5-1 combines with J gene TRBJ2-4, with 8 bases fitting TRBD1. The CDR3 runs to 16 residues. The V gene's germline CDR1 is SGHRS and CDR2 YFSETQ. The V segment lost 4 bases and the J segment 3 bases; nucleotides outside the gene matches: 9. CDR3 residues: CASSLHGTGSKNIQYF. CDR3 coding DNA: TGCGCCAGCAGCCTCCACGGGACAGGTAGCAAAAACATTCAGTACTTC.

This chain connects TRBV6-2 or TRBV6-3 to TRBJ2-7, with D maybe TRBD1 (6 bases). Per germline, CDR1 MNHEY and CDR2 SVGEGT. Trimming took off 10 bases at V and 3 bases at J, with 13 bases between the two ends. The CDR3 is 12 residues long. The CDR3, as DNA: TGTGCCACCCGAACAGGGAGCTACGAGCAGTACTTC. It translates to CATRTGSYEQYF.

The rearrangement links TRBV5-1 to TRBJ2-7, with D possibly TRBD2 on 6 matching bases. V shed 4 bases and J shed 2 bases, with 13 bases lying between them. CDR1 and CDR2 (germline): SGHRS, YFSETQ. CDR3 length: 14 residues. Here the CDR3 reads CASSPGPGAYEQYF. The CDR3 nucleotides are TGCGCCAGCAGCCCCGGACCGGGAGCCTACGAGCAGTACTTC.

This clonotype was seen a handful of times. The chain joins TRBV12-3 or TRBV12-4 to TRBJ1-1, with TRBD1 matching 8 bases. The CDR3 has 15 residues. V dropped 5 bases and J dropped 4; count of bases not matched to a gene: 9. The CDR3 bases are TGTGCCAGCAGTACTCGACAGGGGATGAGCACTGAAGCTTTCTTT. It is translated as CASSTRQGMSTEAFF.

This clonotype was detected only a few times. The rearrangement joins TRBV30 to TRBJ2-7, with TRBD2 identical over 13 bases. V was clipped by 5 bases and J by 3 bases; unmatched bases: 10. Germline V CDR1 and CDR2: GTSNPN, SVGIG (reference sequence). The CDR3 is 16 residues long. The CDR3 protein is CAWGTTSGGAFYEQYF. The CDR3 DNA is TGTGCCTGGGGCACAACTAGCGGGGGGGCGTTCTACGAGCAGTACTTC.

This CDR3 reads CASSGWDRHYEQYV. In DNA, the CDR3 is TGTGCCAGCAGCGGGTGGGACAGACACTACGAGCAGTACGTC. This chain connects TRBV5-5 to TRBJ2-7; 7 bases are a match to TRBD1. Trimming at V came to 4 bases and at J to 3 bases, leaving 7 bases not matched to a gene. The CDR3 spans 14 residues. CDR1 SGHKS and CDR2 YYEKEE come from the germline V gene (reference sequence).

This sequence joins TRBV7-8 and TRBJ1-1, with TRBD1 identical over 7 bases. The CDR3 runs to 16 residues. Germline loops: CDR1 SGHVS, CDR2 FQNEAQ. Unmatched junction bases numbered 11, after V lost 2 bases and J lost 5 bases. The CDR3 loop is CASSLTGTERGTEAFF. For the CDR3, the DNA is TGTGCCAGCAGCTTAACAGGGACAGAAAGGGGGACTGAAGCTTTCTTT.

The V call is TRBV29-1, the J call TRBJ2-7; 9 bases align to TRBD2. Germline lookup yields CDR1 SQVTM and CDR2 ANQGSEA. With V trimmed by 4 bases and J by 3 bases, 10 bases remained unmatched. There are 15 residues in the CDR3. The chain's CDR3 is CSVGAYAGGIYEQYV. The CDR3 nucleotides are TGCAGCGTTGGAGCCTACGCGGGGGGGATCTACGAGCAGTACGTC.

The CDR3 DNA follows: TGCGCCAGCAGCTTCAGCGGGACAAGCTCCTACGAGCAGTACTTC. It specifies CASSFSGTSSYEQYF. This chain connects TRBV5-1 to TRBJ2-7; D possibly corresponds to TRBD2 (7 bases). Between the trimmed V and J ends, which lost 2 bases and 0 bases, there was a span of 12 bases. Germline CDR1 reads SGHRS; CDR2 reads YFSETQ. This CDR3 contains 15 residues.

This sequence joins TRBV5-1 and TRBJ2-5; 7 bases agree with TRBD1. V gave up 3 bases and J gave up 1 base; unmatched junction bases: 9. This CDR3 is 16 amino acids long. Germline V lookup: CDR1 SGHRS, CDR2 YFSETQ. The DNA of the CDR3 is TGCGCCAGCAGCTACGGACAGGAGGTATCCCAAGAGACCCAGTACTTC. Amino acids: CASSYGQEVSQETQYF.

This clonotype was counted only a few times. V usage is TRBV12-3 or TRBV12-4 and J usage is TRBJ2-2; 7 bases fit TRBD1. The CDR3 sequence is 13 residues long. The J segment lost 6 bases and the V segment lost 4 bases, leaving 2 bases of the junction unmatched. The DNA of the CDR3 is TGTGCCAGCAGTTCCGACAGGGCCGGGGAGCTGTTTTTT. It is translated as CASSSDRAGELFF.

This chain links TRBV5-1 with TRBJ2-1, with unresolved D. The V and J ends lost 2 bases and 8 bases respectively, with 11 bases between them. Germline values: CDR1 SGHRS, CDR2 YFSETQ. This CDR3 is 13 amino acids long. The CDR3 nucleotides are TGCGCCAGCAGCTTAGCCGGACCCGATGAGCAGTTCTTC. The encoded protein is CASSLAGPDEQFF.

The genes are TRBV7-2 and TRBJ2-2, with 7 positions matching TRBD2. Germline-derived CDR1 and CDR2 are SGHTA and FQGNSA. V lost 1 base and J lost 3; bases outside the gene matches: 2. This CDR3 comprises 15 residues. CDR3 region: CASSLVSGYTGELFF. The CDR3 DNA follows: TGTGCCAGCAGCTTAGTTAGCGGGTACACCGGGGAGCTGTTTTTT.

The chain combines TRBV4-2 with TRBJ2-4, with a weak D call TRBD1 (6 bases). Germline-derived CDR1 and CDR2 are LGHNA and YNFKEQ. The CDR3 loop spans 17 amino acids. V was cut by 0 bases and J by 2 bases, with 14 bases left in between. The CDR3 region is CASSQENAGTSKNIQYF. For the CDR3, the DNA is TGTGCCAGCAGCCAAGAGAACGCCGGGACATCCAAAAACATTCAGTACTTC.

The CDR3 DNA follows: TGTGCCAGCAGTGAAAACAGGGGTAATGAAAAACTGTTTTTT. This gives the protein CASSENRGNEKLFF. The chain has TRBV2 and TRBJ1-4, with TRBD1 identical over 7 bases. Germline V gives CDR1 SNHLY, CDR2 FYNNEI. This CDR3 is 14 amino acids long. The trim removed 2 bases at V and 4 bases at J, leaving 1 base unmatched.

Of note for this clonotype: At one end, the junction sequence differs from germline, possibly due to a read error. The V gene is TRBV6-1, the J gene TRBJ2-5; 7 nucleotides match TRBD1. The CDR3 has 14 amino acids. CDR1 MNHNS and CDR2 SASEGT come from the germline V gene. The CDR3 protein is CATSSTTGRETQYF. In DNA form, the CDR3 reads TGTGCCACCAGTTCCACGACAGGGCGGGAGACCCAGTACTTC.

This clonotype was seen a handful of times. The rearrangement links TRBV19 to TRBJ1-5; no clear D gene. Germline V gene lookup returns CDR1 LNHDA and CDR2 SQIVND (reference sequence). Trimming stripped 2 bases from V and 0 bases from J, with 5 bases between. The CDR3 totals 14 residues. Written as DNA, the CDR3 is TGTGCCAGTAGTATACAGATTAGCAATCAGCCCCAGCATTTT. This translates into CASSIQISNQPQHF.

This clonotype has only a few counts. The chain is built from TRBV5-1 and TRBJ1-4; a weak D match, TRBD1 (5 bases). V was pared by 4 bases and J by 7 bases, with 14 bases between. From germline, CDR1 is SGHRS and CDR2 YFSETQ. This CDR3 contains 14 residues. CDR3 bases: TGCGCCAGCAGCCGGGACGCCGGTTCTGAAAAACTGTTTTTT. Translation gives CASSRDAGSEKLFF.